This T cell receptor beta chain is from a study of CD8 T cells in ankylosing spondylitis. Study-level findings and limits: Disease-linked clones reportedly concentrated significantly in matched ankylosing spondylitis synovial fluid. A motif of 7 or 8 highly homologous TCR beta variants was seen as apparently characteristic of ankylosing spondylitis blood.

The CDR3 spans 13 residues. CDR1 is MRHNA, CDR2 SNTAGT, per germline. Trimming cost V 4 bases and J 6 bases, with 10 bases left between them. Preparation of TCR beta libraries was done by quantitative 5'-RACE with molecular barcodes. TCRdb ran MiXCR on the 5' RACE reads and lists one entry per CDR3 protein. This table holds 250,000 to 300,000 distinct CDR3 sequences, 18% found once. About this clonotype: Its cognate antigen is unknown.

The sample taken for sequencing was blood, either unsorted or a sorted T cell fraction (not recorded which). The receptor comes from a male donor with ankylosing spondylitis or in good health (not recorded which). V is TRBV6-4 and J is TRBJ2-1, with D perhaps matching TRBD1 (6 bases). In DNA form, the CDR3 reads TGTGCCAGCAGTGGGGACAAACCCAATGAGCAGTTCTTC. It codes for CASSGDKPNEQFF.